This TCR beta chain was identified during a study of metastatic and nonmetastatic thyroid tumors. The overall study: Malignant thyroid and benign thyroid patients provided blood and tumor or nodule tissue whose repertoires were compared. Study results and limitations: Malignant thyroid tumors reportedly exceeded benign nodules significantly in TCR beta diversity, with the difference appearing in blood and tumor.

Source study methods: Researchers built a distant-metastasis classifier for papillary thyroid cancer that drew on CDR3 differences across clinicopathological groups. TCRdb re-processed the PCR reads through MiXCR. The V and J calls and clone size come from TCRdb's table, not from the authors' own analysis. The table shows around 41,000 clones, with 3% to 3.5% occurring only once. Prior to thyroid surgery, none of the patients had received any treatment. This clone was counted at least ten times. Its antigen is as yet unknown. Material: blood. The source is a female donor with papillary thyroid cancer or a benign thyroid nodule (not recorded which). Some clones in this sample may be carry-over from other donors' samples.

In DNA form, the CDR3 reads TGTGCCAGCAGTCCCCCACTTTTACTCGACAGTTTCGATGAGCAGTTCTTC. Its protein is CASSPPLLLDSFDEQFF. This chain connects TRBV12-3 or TRBV12-4 to TRBJ2-1; a weak D match, TRBD1 (5 bases). Trimming pared 5 bases from V and 8 bases from J, leaving 25 bases between. This CDR3 comprises 17 residues.